The 15 T cell receptor beta chains below were found in one sample sequenced in a study of blood T cell repertoires in COVID-19 (dated by TCRdb to the early 2020s). Preparation of the library involved the immunoSEQ multiplex PCR assay. The clones in this table, taken by TCRdb from immuneACCESS, are in-frame only. Not every clone is retained; where verified, under half of the shortfall comes from an unresolved V gene, and the cause of the rest is unknown. Present in this sample are hundreds of thousands of clones, approximately 86% of which were seen just once. The top ten clonotypes cover 1% to 1.5% of the sample. The sample comprised peripheral blood. All receptors come from an older man with acute or convalescent COVID-19.

The chain is built from TRBV11-2 and TRBJ2-1; TRBD1 aligns across 7 bases. The junction had 2 bases not matched to a gene; V was cut back by 2 bases and J by 7 bases. This CDR3 is 13 amino acids long. CDR1 SGHAT and CDR2 FQNNGV come from the germline V gene. The CDR3 coding sequence is TGTGCCAGCAGCTTAAACAGGGGAAATGAGCAGTTCTTC. Residues: CASSLNRGNEQFF.

The CDR3 loop reads CASSEGRQGNSPLHF. The CDR3, as DNA: TGTGCCAGCAGTGAGGGTCGGCAGGGCAATTCACCCCTCCACTTT. The chain couples TRBV2 to TRBJ1-6, with D possibly being TRBD1 (5 bases). The V end lost 3 bases, the J end lost 7 bases, and 13 bases lay between the germline ends. The germline CDR1 and CDR2 sequences are SNHLY and FYNNEI. The CDR3 has 15 amino acids. Full variable domain (rest looked up from reference TRBV2 and TRBJ1-6): EPEVTQTPSHQVTQMGQEVILRCVPISNHLYFYWYRQILGQKVEFLVSFYNNEISEKSEIFDDQFSVERPDGSNFTLKIRSTKLEDSAMYFCASSEGRQGNSPLHFGNGTRLTVT.

This clone was seen more than once but under ten times. The chain carries TRBV15 and TRBJ1-1; 7 bases agree with TRBD1. J was trimmed by 6 bases and V by 8 bases; bases with no gene match: 9. This CDR3 spans 13 amino acids. In germline, CDR1 is LNHNV, CDR2 YYDKDF (reference sequence). CDR3 nucleotide sequence: TGTGCCACCGCCCCACAGGGGAAGGCTGAAGCTTTCTTT. The encoded protein is CATAPQGKAEAFF.

J is TRBJ1-4 and V is TRBV11-2, with a possible D match to TRBD1 (5 bases). Germline lookup yields CDR1 SGHAT and CDR2 FQNNGV. V was trimmed by 6 bases and J by 5 bases, leaving 10 bases between them. This CDR3 region has 13 residues. CDR3 region: CASRRQLNEKLFF. CDR3 DNA sequence: TGTGCCAGCAGACGACAGTTAAATGAAAAACTGTTTTTT. Drawing the rest from reference TRBV11-2 and TRBJ1-4, the complete variable domain is EAGVAQSPRYKIIEKRQSVAFWCNPISGHATLYWYQQILGQGPKLLIQFQNNGVVDDSQLPKDRFSAERLKGVDSTLKIQPAKLEDSAVYLCASRRQLNEKLFFGSGTQLSVL.

J is TRBJ1-1 and V is TRBV7-6, with unresolved D. Germline CDR1 and CDR2: SGHVS and FNYEAQ. The CDR3 has 16 amino acids. V gave up 1 base and J gave up 4 bases, with 16 bases separating them. This CDR3 is CASSLGPGGGITEAFF. The DNA for the CDR3 is TGTGCCAGCAGCTTAGGTCCGGGAGGCGGTATCACTGAAGCTTTCTTT.

This clone was counted a single time. The chain carries TRBV19 and TRBJ2-3; 7 bases fit TRBD1. Germline-derived CDR1 and CDR2 are LNHDA and SQIVND (reference sequence). V trimming: 5 bases; J trimming: 1 base; junction bases outside the gene matches: 3. The CDR3 has 14 residues. The CDR3 region has the DNA TGTGCCAGTAGTGACAGGGTAGGCACAGATACGCAGTATTTT. Amino acid sequence: CASSDRVGTDTQYF.

The chain recombines TRBV18 with TRBJ2-2, with D perhaps TRBD1 (6 bases). The CDR3 loop spans 15 amino acids. Germline-derived CDR1 and CDR2 are KGHSH and LQKENI. Between the trimmed V and J ends, which lost 2 bases and 1 base, there was a span of 8 bases. CDR3 protein: CASSPNRENTGELFF. DNA for the CDR3: TGTGCCAGCTCACCAAACAGGGAGAACACCGGGGAGCTGTTTTTT.

The chain combines TRBV15 with TRBJ2-2; D unclear. There are 15 residues in the CDR3. V was cut by 0 bases and J by 0 bases, with 5 bases left in between. Germline loops: CDR1 LNHNV, CDR2 YYDKDF (reference sequence). This CDR3 reads CATSRDYSNTGELFF. For the CDR3, the DNA is TGTGCCACCAGCAGAGACTACTCGAACACCGGGGAGCTGTTTTTT. The variable domain in full, with the rest retrieved from reference TRBV15 and TRBJ2-2, is DAMVIQNPRYQVTQFGKPVTLSCSQTLNHNVMYWYQQKSSQAPKLLFHYYDKDFNNEADTPDNFQSRRPNTSFCFLDIRSPGLGDTAMYLCATSRDYSNTGELFFGEGSRLTVL.

V is TRBV25-1 and J is TRBJ1-2; 7 bases line up with TRBD1. Germline CDR1 and CDR2: MGHDK and SYGVNS. After removal of 8 bases from V and 4 bases from J, the junction contained 7 bases not matched to a gene. This CDR3 has 13 residues. CDR3 in DNA: TGTGCCAGCTCCGAAACAGGGGTCTATGGCTACACCTTC. This translates into CASSETGVYGYTF.

The chain employs TRBV5-1 and TRBJ2-3; TRBD1 agrees at 12 bases. The V and J ends lost 1 base and 1 base, in that order; junction bases with no gene match: 4. The germline V gene encodes CDR1 SGHRS and CDR2 YFSETQ. The CDR3 consists of 17 residues. The CDR3 protein is CASSLLGDRGRTDTQYF. The CDR3 nucleotides read TGCGCCAGCAGCTTGCTCGGGGACAGGGGGCGCACAGATACGCAGTATTTT.

The J gene is TRBJ2-7, the V gene TRBV6-2 or TRBV6-3, with 7 bases matching TRBD2. CDR3 length: 15 amino acids. The V gene's germline CDR1 is MNHEY and CDR2 SVGEGT. With V trimmed by 5 bases and J by 4 bases, 11 bases remained unmatched. The CDR3 protein is CASSGGDRSFYEQYF. The CDR3 region has the DNA TGTGCCAGCAGTGGGGGGGACCGGTCCTTTTACGAGCAGTACTTC.

This clone was observed a few times. The chain recombines TRBV18 with TRBJ2-7; D perhaps matches TRBD2 (6 bases). Per germline, CDR1 KGHSH and CDR2 LQKENI. Trimming removed 6 bases at V and 1 base at J, with 19 bases between. The CDR3 runs 16 residues. The CDR3 sequence: CASSPTSPINSYEQYF. CDR3 nucleotides: TGTGCCAGCTCCCCTACTAGCCCCATAAATTCCTACGAGCAGTACTTC.

The rearrangement joins TRBV5-5 to TRBJ1-5; possible D gene TRBD1, 6 bases. Germline CDR1 reads SGHKS; CDR2 reads YYEKEE (reference sequence). The germline V and J ends were trimmed by 4 bases and 3 bases, with 11 bases remaining between them. CDR3 length equals 14 residues. The CDR3 is CASSPGQNNQPQHF. Written as DNA, the CDR3 is TGTGCCAGCAGCCCTGGACAGAACAATCAGCCCCAGCATTTT.

The chain recombines TRBV6-2 or TRBV6-3 with TRBJ2-7; D is perhaps TRBD1 (5 bases). Germline CDR1 MNHEY, CDR2 SVGEGT. V was trimmed by 0 bases and J by 1 base, leaving 13 bases between them. The CDR3 spans 16 residues. The DNA of the CDR3 is TGTGCCAGCAGTTACTCTCTGGGGCGCCAGTCCTACGAGCAGTACTTC. It translates to CASSYSLGRQSYEQYF.

This sequence joins TRBV5-1 and TRBJ1-5; D ambiguous. The CDR3 spans 15 residues. Germline V CDR1 and CDR2: SGHRS, YFSETQ. V lost 0 bases, J lost 5 bases, and 12 bases lay in between. The DNA of the CDR3 is TGCGCCAGCAGCTTGGATTCGGGGTTTGATCAGCCCCAGCATTTT. Translated, it gives CASSLDSGFDQPQHF.